Listed here are 8 T cell receptor beta chains from one sample, sequenced in a study of early T cells in non-severe SARS-CoV-2 infection. TCRdb independently ran MiXCR on the 5' RACE reads; one entry per CDR3 protein. Among more than 60,000 distinct CDR3 sequences listed, under 15% were seen once. The sample consisted of whole blood. The receptors come from an adult who was a healthcare worker with PCR-confirmed SARS-CoV-2 infection or an uninfected control (not recorded which).

This clonotype was counted at least ten times. V gene TRBV27 combines with J gene TRBJ2-3; D not resolved. Germline CDR1 is MNHEY and CDR2 is SMNVEV (reference sequence). CDR3 length: 15 residues. V lost 2 bases and J lost 4, with 13 bases in between. CDR3 sequence (DNA): TGTGCCAGCAGTTTACGAGATCCCGGGCCAGATACGCAGTATTTT. It is translated as CASSLRDPGPDTQYF.

On this clonotype itself: At one end, the junction sequence differs from germline, possibly due to a read error. The rearrangement uses TRBV7-7 and TRBJ2-5; D possibly corresponds to TRBD2 (6 bases). From germline, CDR1 is SSHAT and CDR2 FNYEAQ (reference sequence). The CDR3 consists of 14 residues. CDR3 coding DNA: TGTGCTAGCAGCTTCGGACTAAACCAAGAGACCCAGTACTTC. Translating gives CASSFGLNQETQYF.

Worth noting for this clonotype: This may be a read error: a much more frequent sequence differs by one nucleotide. This chain joins TRBV20-1 and TRBJ2-3; D remains ambiguous. The V gene's germline CDR1 is DFQATT and CDR2 SNEGSKA (reference sequence). Trimming removed 5 bases from V and 11 bases from J, with 14 bases in between. This CDR3 region has 11 residues. CDR3 bases: TGCAGTGCTGGGGTACTGACTGAGCAGTATTTT. It yields the protein CSAGVLTEQYF.

This clonotype was seen more than once but under ten times. This chain joins TRBV9 and TRBJ1-6; D unresolved. The CDR3 extends over 14 amino acids. Trimming shortened V by 3 bases and J by 5 bases, and 9 bases separated the two germline ends. Germline V CDR1 and CDR2: SGDLS, YYNGEE. The CDR3 here is CASSAGLDNSPLHF. The CDR3 nucleotides read TGTGCCAGCAGCGCTGGGTTAGATAATTCACCCCTCCACTTT.

This clonotype was found a few times. The V gene is TRBV12-3 or TRBV12-4, the J gene TRBJ1-6; 7 bases map to TRBD1. There are 15 residues in the CDR3. Trimming at V came to 4 bases and at J to 7 bases, leaving 7 bases not matched to a gene. For the CDR3, the DNA is TGTGCCAGCAGTTCCGCCGGGACAGCCAATTCACCCCTCCACTTT. This encodes CASSSAGTANSPLHF.

The chain couples TRBV7-9 to TRBJ2-7; D is possibly TRBD1 (6 bases). Per the germline V gene, CDR1 is SEHNR and CDR2 is FQNEAQ (reference sequence). The ends were cut back, 5 bases at V and 6 bases at J, with 11 bases in the middle. This CDR3 has 12 residues. The CDR3 DNA is TGTGCCAGCAGCCCGGCCAGGGGCGAGCAGTACTTC. It encodes CASSPARGEQYF. The variable domain in full, completed from reference TRBV7-9 and TRBJ2-7, reads DTGVSQNPRHKITKRGQNVTFRCDPISEHNRLYWYRQTLGQGPEFLTYFQNEAQLEKSRLLSDRFSAERPKGSFSTLEIQRTEQGDSAMYLCASSPARGEQYFGPGTRLTVT.

This clonotype showed up just a few times. The chain joins TRBV28 to TRBJ2-1; D might be TRBD2 (6 bases). Germline lookup yields CDR1 MDHEN and CDR2 SYDVKM. This CDR3 spans 14 amino acids. The V and J ends lost 3 bases and 7 bases respectively, with 13 bases between them. The CDR3 sequence: CASSFTFGGNEQFF. DNA of the CDR3: TGTGCCAGCAGTTTCACCTTTGGGGGGAATGAGCAGTTCTTC. Together with reference TRBV28 and TRBJ2-1, the CDR3 gives the full variable domain: DVKVTQSSRYLVKRTGEKVFLECVQDMDHENMFWYRQDPGLGLRLIYFSYDVKMKEKGDIPEGYSVSREKKERFSLILESASTNQTSMYLCASSFTFGGNEQFFGPGTRLTVL.

The V gene is TRBV5-1, the J gene TRBJ2-7, with TRBD2 as a possible D gene (5 bases). CDR1 is SGHRS and CDR2 is YFSETQ in the germline V gene. Trimming stripped 2 bases from V and 6 bases from J, with 9 bases between. The CDR3 has 12 residues. The CDR3 spells CASSLEGSEQYF. The CDR3 DNA reads TGCGCCAGCAGCTTAGAGGGAAGCGAGCAGTACTTC. Full variable domain (missing parts from reference TRBV5-1 and TRBJ2-7): KAGVTQTPRYLIKTRGQQVTLSCSPISGHRSVSWYQQTPGQGLQFLFEYFSETQRNKGNFPGRFSGRQFSNSRSEMNVSTLELGDSALYLCASSLEGSEQYFGPGTRLTVT.